This TCR beta chain originates from a study of CD8+CD57+ T cells in acquired aplastic anemia. Across the study: Mean DNA quantity obtained from sorted CD4+ and CD8+ cells was 3 to 4 ug. Points from the study as a whole: No significant patient-versus-control difference appeared in CD8+ Simpson's diversity.

Those patients picked for sequencing had displayed CD8+CD57+ cell expansion on flow cytometry. No patient had been given any therapy when blood was sampled. A note on this clonotype: Its antigen is unidentified.

The CDR3 extends over 15 amino acids. With 2 bases clipped from V and 4 bases from J, the junction kept 11 bases outside the gene matches. Germline-derived CDR1 and CDR2 are DFQATT and SNEGSKA (reference sequence). Investigators profiled TCR beta VDJ and CDR3 from genomic DNA template. TCRdb independently ran MiXCR on the reads; one entry per CDR3 protein. Here the sample spans about 58,000 distinct CDR3 sequences, roughly three fifths being singletons. The sample comprised sorted CD4+, CD8+, or CD8+CD57+ T cells (not recorded which) from PBMCs. The TCR originated in a human donor with aplastic anemia. V usage is TRBV20-1 and J usage is TRBJ2-7, with 7 bases fitting TRBD2. The CDR3 coding sequence is TGCAGTGCTAGAAAAGCGGGGTCAGGGATATACGAGCAGTACTTC. Translated, it gives CSARKAGSGIYEQYF.